Sequencing of this TCR beta chain was carried out in a study of blood T cell repertoires in COVID-19. This CDR3 region has 13 residues. Germline lookup yields CDR1 SSHAT and CDR2 FNYEAQ (reference sequence). With 5 bases clipped from V and 2 bases from J, the junction kept 2 bases outside the gene matches. The authors' processing: Reference gene primer amplification gave estimated nucleated cell counts. Produced via immunoSEQ multiplex PCR; TCRdb's table is partial and in-frame only. That table furnishes V, J and clone size, whereas the DNA furnished D and trimming. This sample has over 200,000 clones, with roughly nine tenths found just once.

The V gene is TRBV7-7, the J gene TRBJ1-1; 7 nucleotides align to TRBD1. This TCR was recovered from a woman aged 18-35 years who had recovered from COVID-19. The specimen was peripheral blood. The DNA of the CDR3 is TGTGCCAGCAGCCGGGACAGAAACACTGAAGCTTTCTTT. Translating it yields CASSRDRNTEAFF.